The following is a T cell receptor (beta chain) sequence with its context. A few counts support this clonotype. Its antigen is still unknown. The sample holds no much larger clone one base away, and base qualities are not on file. This sample stems from a study of identical twins' blood T cells (dated by TCRdb to 2013 to 2014). For the wider study: The roughly 12 libraries, six for the alpha chain and six for the beta chain, together yielded 45 million to 55 million Illumina reads. The study compared TCR alpha and beta chain repertoires of three pairs of monozygous twins using next-generation sequencing to assess genetic influence on repertoire formation. The paper as a whole reports these results and caveats: Among the most abundant TCRbeta clonotypes, more CDR3 sequences were shared by each donor with her twin than with unrelated donors. V gene usage, even among non-selected out-of-frame TCRbeta clonotypes, was reported to be markedly more similar within twin pairs than between unrelated donors. Because the twins were reared together, environmental influences could not be excluded as an explanation for twin similarity. The study stated that the proposed role of the TCRalpha J segment in MHC recognition during thymic selection needs to be validated by independent studies. The number of shared CDR3 clonotypes between two donors was mainly determined by the product of their cloneset sizes, and twins did not clearly deviate from this trend.

The V end loses 2 bases and the J end loses 7 bases, and a stretch of 14 bases separates them. The CDR3 runs 14 amino acids, cysteine and phenylalanine included. Only the CDR3 DNA stays, 42 bases, in frame from base 1. From the germline V gene (reference sequence), CDR1 is MNHEY and CDR2 is SMNVEV. Six healthy women forming three monozygous twin pairs were used as donors. All three twin pairs had been raised together and were thought likely to have encountered the same vaccines and infectious agents. TCR cDNA libraries were prepared from RNA that had been isolated from peripheral blood mononuclear cells. Receptors were amplified or captured by 5' RACE. The reads were generated on an Illumina Genome Analyzer IIx. The RNA-based TCR cDNA libraries were made using a previously described protocol that was modified in several ways. To prevent cross-contamination, barcodes specific to each sample were added to both ends of every TCR cDNA library during cDNA synthesis and amplification. Turning to the authors' computational methods: Between about 85,000 and nearly 550,000 clonotypes were identified per individual, with roughly 2 to 3.6 million CDR3-containing reads per library. Reads with improper barcode index combinations were discarded, after which clonesets were built for each library with the MiTCR software. During the assembly of CDR3 clonotypes by MiTCR, low-quality reads were filtered or rescued and PCR and sequencing errors were corrected. Artificial out-of-frame clonotypes were removed by being mapped to in-frame sequences, with one indel in the CDR3 allowed. V and J gene usage similarity between donors was measured as Jensen-Shannon divergence divided by mean entropy. TCRdb applied fastp at Q25 and MiXCR to the public reads, then kept only in-frame beta chains. Rows are combined by CDR3 protein, so each entry shows the most common genes and DNA. TCRdb, not the original authors, processed these V and J calls. The sample has 350,000 to 400,000 distinct CDR3 sequences on record, about 28% of them singletons. 6.1% of the sample comes from the top ten.

Sequences were obtained from PBMCs. The TCR was taken from a woman aged 18 to 55 in good health. Rearrangement joined TRBV27 to TRBJ1-1, with an unclear D gene assignment. The CDR3 region: CASSLNTGRVEAFF. The nucleotide sequence is given as TGTGCCAGCAGTTTAAATACTGGGAGGGTTGAAGCTTTCTTT.